This TCR beta chain originates from a study of cytomegalovirus exposure and HLA in healthy donors. Study overall: Genotyping showed roughly 76% of 398 donors falling in the Caucasian-associated ancestry cluster. Study conclusions and caveats: The records held CMV serostatus as the only immune exposure information.

The PCR contained 60 Vbeta and 13 Jbeta primers. The assay was immunoSEQ multiplex PCR, and TCRdb's table has in-frame clones only and misses some. The sample includes about 160,000 clones, over 80% of them seen just once. This CDR3 spans 14 amino acids. V gave up 7 bases and J gave up 2 bases, with 11 bases separating them. The germline V gene encodes CDR1 MNHEY and CDR2 SMNVEV (reference sequence). On this clone: No antigen is known for it.

This rearrangement joins TRBV27 to TRBJ1-4; tentative D call: TRBD1 (5 bases). The source material was PBMCs. This receptor was taken from a boy aged 2 to 10 in good health and CMV-seronegative. The chain's CDR3 is CASNDQGTNEKLFF. CDR3 coding DNA: TGTGCCAGCAACGATCAGGGTACTAATGAAAAACTGTTTTTT.